Sequencing of this T cell receptor (beta chain) was carried out in a study of CD8 T cells in Susac syndrome. Whole-study context: Of the sequenced Susac syndrome patients, more than five had active disease and eight were in remission. Patients with Susac syndrome, at blood draw, were therapy-naive, on corticosteroids, or on intravenous immunoglobulin alone. Study results and limitations: In Susac syndrome, CD4+ T cell repertoires lacked any clonal expansion.

Notes on this clonotype: Antigen specificity is unknown.

The CDR3 is made up of 16 amino acids. After removal of 5 bases from V and 0 bases from J, the junction contained 6 bases not matched to a gene. Roughly 0.45 to 1 ug RNA was reverse transcribed with random hexamers. An immunoSEQ multiplex PCR generated amplified TCR beta CDR3 products spanning 54 Vbeta and 13 Jbeta. Each CDR3 protein gets one entry after TCRdb re-called the immunoSEQ multiplex PCR reads with MiXCR. The sample consists of 240,000 or so distinct CDR3 sequences, 96% of them appearing once. The sample consisted of CD4+ T cells from PBMCs. The sequence came from a human donor with Susac syndrome. This chain links TRBV12-3 or TRBV12-4 with TRBJ2-7; 11 nucleotides align to TRBD2. The CDR3 loop reads CASSPPGLAASYEQYF. CDR3 sequence (DNA): TGTGCCAGCAGTCCACCGGGACTAGCGGCCTCCTACGAGCAGTACTTC.